Below are 26 T cell receptor beta chains sequenced from a single sample in a study of spatial heterogeneity in lung cancer. The sample's time point: sample taken at primary tumor resection. Whole RNA, which was extracted from tumor, nontumor lung tissue or frozen PBMC, was sequenced without any cell sorting. TCRdb re-derived calls from the 5' RACE reads in MiXCR, one entry per CDR3 protein. The table includes about 16,000 distinct CDR3 sequences, over 6.5% detected once. The input for sequencing was PBMCs, taken at surgery. The source of these receptors is a female donor with early-stage non-small cell lung cancer.

This clonotype was detected only a few times. V gene TRBV7-9 combines with J gene TRBJ1-6; the match to TRBD1 covers 7 bases. CDR1 and CDR2 (germline): SEHNR, FQNEAQ (reference sequence). The CDR3 is 13 residues long. J lost 17 bases, V lost 4 bases, and 11 bases had no gene match. The CDR3, as DNA: TGTGCCAGCAGCTACTCCGGGACAGAAGTAATCCACTTT. Its protein is CASSYSGTEVIHF.

This clonotype ranks as medium-sized. V gene TRBV5-5 combines with J gene TRBJ2-1; 8 bases agree with TRBD1. V lost 5 bases, J lost 2 bases, and 6 bases stayed unmatched. The CDR3 has 15 amino acids. Germline loops: CDR1 SGHKS, CDR2 YYEKEE (reference sequence). The CDR3 here is CASRGGQVPYNEQFF. Here the CDR3 DNA reads TGTGCCAGCAGGGGGGGACAGGTCCCCTACAATGAGCAGTTCTTC.

This clonotype showed up just once. The junction shows a germline mismatch at one end, possibly a read error. The chain carries TRBV7-7 and TRBJ2-2; TRBD1 might be the D (7 bases). The CDR3 loop spans 15 amino acids. CDR1 is SSHAT, CDR2 FNYEAQ, per germline (reference sequence). CDR3 region: CASSLGGGWTGELFF. CDR3 sequence (DNA): TGTGCTAGCAGCTTAGGAGGGGGCTGGACCGGGGAGCTGTTTTTT.

This clonotype was counted only a few times. The V call is TRBV20-1, the J call TRBJ1-2; D not resolved. This CDR3 comprises 8 residues. Germline assignment: CDR1 DFQATT and CDR2 SNEGSKA (reference sequence). With 3 bases removed from V and 9 bases from J, the gap between germline ends came to 2 bases. CDR3 coding DNA: TGCAGTGCTAGCAGCTACACCTTC. It encodes CSASSYTF.

This clonotype was counted many times. At one boundary the junction diverges from the germline segment, which might be a read error. The rearrangement joins TRBV2 to TRBJ2-1, with D possibly TRBD2 on 6 matching bases. CDR3 length: 13 amino acids. CDR1 and CDR2 (germline): SNHLY, FYNNEI. The CDR3 DNA reads TGTGCCAGCAGTGGGGACTCACTTCCCCCACGGGTCTTC. Translated, it gives CASSGDSLPPRVF.

In its sample, this clonotype was seen a few times. The chain recombines TRBV4-1 with TRBJ2-2, with 8 bases lining up with TRBD1. The CDR3 runs 18 residues. V shed 4 bases and J 5 bases; nucleotides not matched to a gene: 15. CDR1 MGHRA and CDR2 YSYEKL come from the germline V gene. CDR3 bases: TGCGCCAGCAGCCGCCCGACCGGACAGGGTCTCGGGACCGGGGAGCTGTTTTTT. This codes for CASSRPTGQGLGTGELFF.

This clonotype was counted ten times or more. This chain uses TRBV29-1 with TRBJ2-3, with D possibly matching TRBD2 (6 bases). Germline assignment: CDR1 SQVTM and CDR2 ANQGSEA. The CDR3 sequence is 11 residues long. Trimming took 5 bases from V and 3 from J, leaving 6 bases between them. This chain's CDR3 is CSVSGTDTQYF. The CDR3 DNA reads as TGCAGCGTTAGCGGGACAGATACGCAGTATTTT.

This clonotype was observed many times. The J gene is TRBJ2-3, the V gene TRBV29-1, with 7 bases aligning to TRBD2. The length of the CDR3 is 15 residues. The germline V gene has CDR1 SQVTM and CDR2 ANQGSEA. V lost 7 bases, J lost 0 bases, and 10 bases stayed unmatched. The DNA for the CDR3 is TGCAGCGGGAGGCCGAGCGGGGCTAGCACAGATACGCAGTATTTT. It yields the protein CSGRPSGASTDTQYF.

This clonotype was seen repeatedly, ten times or more. The rearrangement joins TRBV12-3 or TRBV12-4 to TRBJ1-2; D is unresolved. Trimming stripped 4 bases from V and 6 bases from J, with 15 bases between. The CDR3 has 14 amino acids. The CDR3: CASSWFRALNGYTF. CDR3 nucleotides: TGTGCCAGCAGTTGGTTCAGAGCCCTAAATGGCTACACCTTC.

This clonotype occurred many times. The chain joins TRBV12-3 or TRBV12-4 to TRBJ1-1; D is uncertain. Trimming cost V 5 bases and J 1 base, with 8 bases left between them. This CDR3 is 13 amino acids long. The CDR3 nucleotides read TGTGCCAGCAGTCGCCGGTCGAACACTGAAGCTTTCTTT. Translating it yields CASSRRSNTEAFF.

This clonotype was seen more than once but under ten times. The genes are TRBV3-1 and TRBJ2-3, with a tentative D call TRBD2 (6 bases). CDR3 length: 15 amino acids. V was shortened by 4 bases and J by 0 bases, with 11 bases between the two germline ends. The germline V gene encodes CDR1 LGHDT and CDR2 YNNKEL (reference sequence). CDR3 DNA sequence: TGTGCCAGCAGCCCGAGACGGGGGAGCACAGATACGCAGTATTTT. Encoded protein: CASSPRRGSTDTQYF.

This clonotype came up many times. The CDR3 region has the DNA TGTGCCAGCAGTCAGGGGTCTCTTAACTATGGCTACACCTTC. It specifies CASSQGSLNYGYTF. The chain carries TRBV5-6 and TRBJ1-2; D is perhaps TRBD1 (6 bases). The CDR3 totals 14 residues. Between the trimmed V and J ends, which lost 5 bases and 1 base, there was a span of 12 bases. CDR1 is SGHDT and CDR2 is YYEEEE in the germline V gene.

This clonotype came up many times. The chain combines TRBV5-5 with TRBJ1-1; D ambiguous. The CDR3 sequence is 11 residues long. CDR1 is SGHKS and CDR2 is YYEKEE in the germline V gene (reference sequence). V lost 4 bases, J lost 2 bases, and 3 bases lay in between. The CDR3 loop reads CASSRNTEAFF. The CDR3, as DNA: TGTGCCAGCAGCCGAAACACTGAAGCTTTCTTT.

The table lists this clonotype with many counts. The chain recombines TRBV19 with TRBJ1-2; 7 nucleotides match TRBD1. CDR3 length: 14 amino acids. V gave up 6 bases and J gave up 7 bases; unmatched junction bases: 11. Germline values: CDR1 LNHDA, CDR2 SQIVND (reference sequence). CDR3 loop: CASSRRGTAGGYTF. For the CDR3, the DNA is TGTGCCAGTAGCCGACGCGGGACAGCAGGTGGCTACACCTTC.

This clonotype was detected ten times or more. The CDR3 spells CASSPGDRGNQPQHF. The CDR3 nucleotides read TGCGCCAGCAGCCCCGGGGACAGGGGGAATCAGCCCCAGCATTTT. The rearrangement joins TRBV4-1 to TRBJ1-5, with 11 bases identical to TRBD1. Germline CDR1 reads MGHRA; CDR2 reads YSYEKL. With V trimmed by 4 bases and J by 4 bases, 3 bases remained unmatched. The CDR3 has 15 amino acids.

Notes on this clonotype: A much larger clone differs from this one at a single base, so this may be a read error. V usage is TRBV20-1 and J usage is TRBJ2-7; 10 bases are a match to TRBD2. The CDR3 has 17 residues. CDR1 is DFQATT and CDR2 is SNEGSKA in the germline V gene (reference sequence). Unmatched junction bases numbered 12, after V lost 2 bases and J lost 2 bases. CDR3 sequence: CSARLGISGGLAYEQYF. The CDR3 nucleotides are TGCAGTGCTAGACTCGGGATTAGCGGGGGGCTTGCCTACGAGCAGTACTTC.

This clonotype was counted many times. V gene TRBV19 combines with J gene TRBJ2-7; TRBD2 matches 10 bases. Looked up from germline, CDR1 is LNHDA and CDR2 is SQIVND (reference sequence). Unmatched junction bases numbered 12, after V lost 7 bases and J lost 3 bases. The CDR3 extends over 16 amino acids. The CDR3 loop is CASTVSGGTGLYEQYF. The CDR3 DNA is TGTGCCAGTACGGTTAGCGGGGGGACGGGCCTCTACGAGCAGTACTTC.

This clonotype was found many times. The J gene is TRBJ2-4, the V gene TRBV20-1; 8 bases match TRBD2. The germline V gene has CDR1 DFQATT and CDR2 SNEGSKA (reference sequence). With V trimmed by 5 bases and J by 8 bases, 8 bases remained unmatched. CDR3 length: 13 residues. CDR3 DNA: TGCAGTGCTCTCCGTAGCGGGACTGACATTCAGTACTTC. It encodes CSALRSGTDIQYF.

Of note for this clonotype: This may arise from a read error, as a much more abundant clone is one base away. V is TRBV28 and J is TRBJ1-4; D is undetermined. CDR3 length equals 14 residues. The germline V gene encodes CDR1 MDHEN and CDR2 SYDVKM. DNA of the CDR3: TGTGCCAGCAGTTGGGAACAGACTAATGAAAAACTGGTTTTT. Translation gives CASSWEQTNEKLVF.

Only a few counts were recorded for this clonotype. The chain couples TRBV18 to TRBJ2-4, with D perhaps being TRBD1 or TRBD2 (5 bases each). Trimming took 3 bases from V and 9 from J, leaving 18 bases between them. In germline, CDR1 is KGHSH, CDR2 LQKENI. The length of the CDR3 is 15 residues. This CDR3 is CASSPLLGAKGIQYF. The CDR3 nucleotides are TGTGCCAGCTCACCCCTACTAGGGGCGAAGGGCATTCAGTACTTC.

Remarks on this clonotype: Since a much larger clone is just one base distant, this may be a read error. This chain links TRBV25-1 with TRBJ1-2, with no clear D. CDR1 is MGHDK, CDR2 SYGVNS, per germline. CDR3 size: 14 residues. Trimming removed 5 bases from V and 2 bases from J, with 12 bases in between. The DNA of the CDR3 is TGTGCCAGCAGTCCTTGGACGACGAACTATGGCTACACCTTC. Translated, it gives CASSPWTTNYGYTF.

The chain is built from TRBV20-1 and TRBJ2-2; 10 bases fit TRBD2. CDR1 DFQATT and CDR2 SNEGSKA come from the germline V gene (reference sequence). After removal of 0 bases from V and 4 bases from J, the junction contained 5 bases not matched to a gene. The CDR3 length is 16 residues. The CDR3 DNA sequence: TGCAGTGCTAGAGATCGGCTAGCGGGGGCCACCGGGGAGCTGTTTTTT. This sequence encodes CSARDRLAGATGELFF.

At least ten counts were recorded for this clonotype. The rearrangement links TRBV20-1 to TRBJ1-5, with 7 bases matching TRBD1. This CDR3 spans 17 amino acids. The V and J ends lost 0 bases and 2 bases, in that order; junction bases with no gene match: 10. The germline V gene has CDR1 DFQATT and CDR2 SNEGSKA (reference sequence). Here the CDR3 reads CSARDLKRGQGNQPQHF. CDR3 sequence (DNA): TGCAGTGCTAGAGATCTAAAAAGGGGGCAGGGCAATCAGCCCCAGCATTTT.

This clonotype came up many times. The genes are TRBV6-6 and TRBJ2-3; 7 positions agree with TRBD2. CDR1 and CDR2 (germline): MNHNY, SVGAGI (reference sequence). The CDR3 loop spans 17 amino acids. Trimming cost V 2 bases and J 5 bases; bases outside gene matches: 13. In DNA, the CDR3 is TGTGCCAGCAGTTACGGTGGGGGGGGGAGGAATGAAGATACGCAGTATTTT. Its translation is CASSYGGGGRNEDTQYF.

At least ten counts were recorded for this clonotype. The rearrangement links TRBV5-4 to TRBJ1-5, with D tentatively TRBD1 (5 bases). This CDR3 is 13 amino acids long. In germline, CDR1 is SGHNT, CDR2 YYREEE (reference sequence). The V end was cut by 4 bases, the J end by 3 bases, with 8 bases between. CDR3 sequence: CASSPGTNQPQHF. CDR3 coding DNA: TGTGCCAGCAGCCCAGGGACCAATCAGCCCCAGCATTTT.

The V and J genes are TRBV12-3 or TRBV12-4 and TRBJ2-3, with D hard to call. CDR3 size: 12 residues. V was clipped by 7 bases and J by 1 base, with 6 bases between them. CDR3 sequence: CASTRGTDTQYF. The CDR3 DNA reads TGTGCCAGCACCCGCGGCACAGATACGCAGTATTTT.